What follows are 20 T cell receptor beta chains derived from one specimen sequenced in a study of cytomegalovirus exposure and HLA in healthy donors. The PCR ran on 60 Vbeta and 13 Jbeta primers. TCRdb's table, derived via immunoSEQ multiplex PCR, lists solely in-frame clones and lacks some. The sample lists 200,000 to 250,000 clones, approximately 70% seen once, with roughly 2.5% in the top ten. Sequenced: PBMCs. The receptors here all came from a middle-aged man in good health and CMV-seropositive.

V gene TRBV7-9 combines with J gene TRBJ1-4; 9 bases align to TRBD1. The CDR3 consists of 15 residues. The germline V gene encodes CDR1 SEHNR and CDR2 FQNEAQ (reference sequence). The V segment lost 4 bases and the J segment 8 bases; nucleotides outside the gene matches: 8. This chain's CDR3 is CASSSTGGRWEKLFF. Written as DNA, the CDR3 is TGTGCCAGCAGCTCGACAGGGGGTCGGTGGGAAAAACTGTTTTTT.

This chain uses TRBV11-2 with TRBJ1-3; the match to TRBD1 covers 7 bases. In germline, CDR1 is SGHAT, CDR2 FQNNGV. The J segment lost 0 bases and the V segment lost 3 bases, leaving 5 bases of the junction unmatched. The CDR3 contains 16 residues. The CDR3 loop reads CASSFAGQYSGNTIYF. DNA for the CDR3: TGTGCCAGCAGCTTTGCGGGACAGTACTCTGGAAACACCATATATTTT.

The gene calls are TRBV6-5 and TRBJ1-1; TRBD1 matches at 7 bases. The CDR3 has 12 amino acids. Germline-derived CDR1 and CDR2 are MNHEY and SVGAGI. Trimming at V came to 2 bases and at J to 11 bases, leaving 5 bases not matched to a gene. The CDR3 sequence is CASSYGTGEAFF. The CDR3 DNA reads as TGTGCCAGCAGTTACGGTACAGGGGAGGCTTTCTTT.

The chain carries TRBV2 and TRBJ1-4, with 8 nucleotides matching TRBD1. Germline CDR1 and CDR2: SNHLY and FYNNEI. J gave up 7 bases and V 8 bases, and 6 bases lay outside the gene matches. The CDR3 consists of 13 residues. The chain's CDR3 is CASGGQGGEKLFF. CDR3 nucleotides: TGTGCCAGCGGAGGACAGGGCGGTGAAAAACTGTTTTTT.

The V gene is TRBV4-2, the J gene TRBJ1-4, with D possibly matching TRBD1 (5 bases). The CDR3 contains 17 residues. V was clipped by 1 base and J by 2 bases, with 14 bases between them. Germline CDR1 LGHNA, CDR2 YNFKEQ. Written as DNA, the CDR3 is TGTGCCAGCAGCCAAGGATCCACCCGGGGGACTAATGAAAAACTGTTTTTT. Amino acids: CASSQGSTRGTNEKLFF.

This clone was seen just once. The CDR3: CASRVGQGDTGELFF. The DNA for the CDR3 is TGTGCCAGCAGAGTGGGACAGGGTGACACCGGGGAGCTGTTTTTT. The J gene is TRBJ2-2, the V gene TRBV5-4; TRBD1 aligns across 9 bases. This CDR3 has 15 amino acids. Germline trimming cut 5 bases from V and 3 bases from J; bases unmatched to any gene: 5. Germline V CDR1 and CDR2: SGHNT, YYREEE (reference sequence).

The CDR3 nucleotides are TGTGCCAGCTCACCGACAGCAGCAACTAATGAAAAACTGTTTTTT. This codes for CASSPTAATNEKLFF. This chain joins TRBV18 and TRBJ1-4; the D gene is possibly TRBD1 (5 bases). With 3 bases removed from V and 0 bases from J, the gap between germline ends came to 8 bases. There are 15 residues in the CDR3. CDR1 and CDR2 from the germline V gene are KGHSH and LQKENI.

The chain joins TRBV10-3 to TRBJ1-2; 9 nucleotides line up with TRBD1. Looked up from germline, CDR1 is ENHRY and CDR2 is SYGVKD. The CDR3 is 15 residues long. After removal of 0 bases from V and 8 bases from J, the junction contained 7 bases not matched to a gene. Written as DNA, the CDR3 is TGTGCCATCAGTGAGTCCACGACAGGGGGTTTGGGCTACACCTTC. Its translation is CAISESTTGGLGYTF.

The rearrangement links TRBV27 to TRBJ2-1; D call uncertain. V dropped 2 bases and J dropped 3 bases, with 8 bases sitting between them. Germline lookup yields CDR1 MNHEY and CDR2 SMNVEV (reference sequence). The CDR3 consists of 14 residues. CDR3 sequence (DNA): TGTGCCAGCAGTTTAGGTGGCAACTACAATGAGCAGTTCTTC. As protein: CASSLGGNYNEQFF.

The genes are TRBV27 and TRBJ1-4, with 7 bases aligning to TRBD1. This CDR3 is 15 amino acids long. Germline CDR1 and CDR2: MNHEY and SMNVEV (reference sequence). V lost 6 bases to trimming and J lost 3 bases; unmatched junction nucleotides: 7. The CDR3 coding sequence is TGTGCCAGCAGCCTCCGACAGGGCCCTAATGAAAAACTGTTTTTT. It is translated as CASSLRQGPNEKLFF.

CDR3 nucleotide sequence: TGTGCCAGCAGATCCCGGGACACGGGAGAGCAGTACTTC. Protein product: CASRSRDTGEQYF. The chain couples TRBV2 to TRBJ2-7; tentatively, D is TRBD1 (6 bases). The CDR3 is made up of 13 amino acids. Germline-derived CDR1 and CDR2 are SNHLY and FYNNEI. V lost 6 bases and J lost 7, with 16 bases in between.

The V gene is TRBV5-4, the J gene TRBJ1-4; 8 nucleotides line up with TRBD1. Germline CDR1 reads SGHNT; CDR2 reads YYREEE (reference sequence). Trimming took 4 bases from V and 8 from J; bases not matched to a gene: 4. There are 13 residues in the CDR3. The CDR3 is CASSQRTGEKLFF. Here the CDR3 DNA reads TGTGCCAGCAGCCAAAGGACAGGGGAAAAACTGTTTTTT.

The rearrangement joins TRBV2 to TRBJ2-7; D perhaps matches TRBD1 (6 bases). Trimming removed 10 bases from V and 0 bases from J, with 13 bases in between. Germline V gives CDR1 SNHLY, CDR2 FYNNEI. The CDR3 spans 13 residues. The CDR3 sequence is CANQGQYSYEQYF. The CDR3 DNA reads TGTGCCAATCAGGGGCAGTACTCCTACGAGCAGTACTTC.

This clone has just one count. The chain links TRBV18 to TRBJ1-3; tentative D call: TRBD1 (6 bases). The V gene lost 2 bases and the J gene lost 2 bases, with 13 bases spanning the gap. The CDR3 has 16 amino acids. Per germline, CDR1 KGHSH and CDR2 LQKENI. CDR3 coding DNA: TGTGCCAGCTCACCAAACCGGTCAGGGGCTGGAAACACCATATATTTT. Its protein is CASSPNRSGAGNTIYF.

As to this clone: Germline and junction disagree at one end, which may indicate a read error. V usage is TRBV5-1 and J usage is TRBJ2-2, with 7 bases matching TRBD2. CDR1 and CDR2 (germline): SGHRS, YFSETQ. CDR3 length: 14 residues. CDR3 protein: CASSLGLAVGELSF. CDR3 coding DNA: TGCGCCAGCAGCTTGGGGCTAGCGGTCGGGGAGCTGTCTTTT.

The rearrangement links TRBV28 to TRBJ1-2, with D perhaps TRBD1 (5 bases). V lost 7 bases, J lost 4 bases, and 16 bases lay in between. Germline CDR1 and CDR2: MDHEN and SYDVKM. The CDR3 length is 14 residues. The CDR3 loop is CASKELGDSYGYTF. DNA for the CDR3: TGTGCCAGCAAGGAGTTAGGAGACAGCTATGGCTACACCTTC.

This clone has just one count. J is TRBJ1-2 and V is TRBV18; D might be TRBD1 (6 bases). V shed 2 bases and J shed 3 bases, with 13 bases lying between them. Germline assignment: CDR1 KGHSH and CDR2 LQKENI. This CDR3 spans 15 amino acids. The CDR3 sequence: CASSPSQGRDYGYTF. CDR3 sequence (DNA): TGTGCCAGCTCACCATCTCAGGGGCGCGACTATGGCTACACCTTC.

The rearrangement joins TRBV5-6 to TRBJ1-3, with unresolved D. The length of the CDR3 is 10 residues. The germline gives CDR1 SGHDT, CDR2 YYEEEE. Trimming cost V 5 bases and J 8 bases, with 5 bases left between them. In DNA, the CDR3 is TGTGCCAGCAGGGCGGACACCATATATTTT. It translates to CASRADTIYF.

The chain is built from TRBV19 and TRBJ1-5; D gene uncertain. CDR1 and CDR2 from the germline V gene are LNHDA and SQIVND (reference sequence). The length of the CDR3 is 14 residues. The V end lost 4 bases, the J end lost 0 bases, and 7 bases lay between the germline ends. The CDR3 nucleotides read TGTGCCAGTAGTACCCCTAATAGCAATCAGCCCCAGCATTTT. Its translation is CASSTPNSNQPQHF.

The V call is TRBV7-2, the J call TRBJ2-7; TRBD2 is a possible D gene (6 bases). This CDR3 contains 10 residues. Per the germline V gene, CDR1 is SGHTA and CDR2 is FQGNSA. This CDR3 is CASGVYEQYF. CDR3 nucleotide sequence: TGTGCTTCGGGGGTTTACGAGCAGTACTTC.